Here is one TCR beta chain with its context. The authors' processing: Using reference gene primer amplification, nucleated cell counts were estimated. TCRdb's table, derived via immunoSEQ multiplex PCR, lists solely in-frame clones and lacks some. The V and J calls and clone size come from that table; D and trimming were worked out from the DNA. The sample carries around 300,000 clones, around nine tenths recorded once. This record belongs to a study of blood T cell repertoires in COVID-19. The receptor was isolated from a woman aged 35 to 49 who had recovered from COVID-19. The sample comprised PBMCs or T cells enriched from blood (not recorded which).

Here the CDR3 DNA reads TGTGCCAGCAGCTTAGCTAGAGTGGCCAAAAACATTCAGTACTTC. This sequence encodes CASSLARVAKNIQYF. This chain joins TRBV7-2 and TRBJ2-4; no clear D gene. CDR3 length: 15 residues. Germline CDR1 SGHTA, CDR2 FQGNSA. V shed 0 bases and J shed 1 base, with 7 bases lying between them.